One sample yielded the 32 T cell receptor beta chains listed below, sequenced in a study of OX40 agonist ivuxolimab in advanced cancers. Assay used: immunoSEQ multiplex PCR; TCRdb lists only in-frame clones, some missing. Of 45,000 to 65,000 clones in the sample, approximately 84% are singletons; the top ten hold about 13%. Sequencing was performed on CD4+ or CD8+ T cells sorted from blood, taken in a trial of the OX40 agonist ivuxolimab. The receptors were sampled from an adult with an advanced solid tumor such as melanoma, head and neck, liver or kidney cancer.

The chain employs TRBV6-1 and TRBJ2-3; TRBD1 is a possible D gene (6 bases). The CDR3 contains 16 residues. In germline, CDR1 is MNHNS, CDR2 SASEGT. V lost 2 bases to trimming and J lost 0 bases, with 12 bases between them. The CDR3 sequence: CASSELPTGSTDTQYF. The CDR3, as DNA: TGTGCCAGCAGTGAATTACCGACAGGTAGCACAGATACGCAGTATTTT.

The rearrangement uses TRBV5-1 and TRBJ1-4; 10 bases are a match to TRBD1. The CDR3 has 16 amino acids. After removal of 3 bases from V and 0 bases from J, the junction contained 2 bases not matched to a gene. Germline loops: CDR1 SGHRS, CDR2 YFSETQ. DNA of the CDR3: TGCGCCAGCAGCTACGGACAGGGGGCAACTAATGAAAAACTGTTTTTT. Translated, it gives CASSYGQGATNEKLFF. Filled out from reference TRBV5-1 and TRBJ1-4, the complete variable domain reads KAGVTQTPRYLIKTRGQQVTLSCSPISGHRSVSWYQQTPGQGLQFLFEYFSETQRNKGNFPGRFSGRQFSNSRSEMNVSTLELGDSALYLCASSYGQGATNEKLFFGSGTQLSVL.

CDR3 residues: CASTTQGRGGVLGELFF. The DNA for the CDR3 is TGTGCCAGCACCACCCAAGGGCGGGGGGGCGTCCTGGGTGAACTGTTTTTT. The V gene is TRBV28, the J gene TRBJ1-4; perhaps TRBD1 as D (6 bases). The CDR3 is made up of 17 amino acids. The germline V gene encodes CDR1 MDHEN and CDR2 SYDVKM. Trimming stripped 7 bases from V and 12 bases from J, with 30 bases between. Together with reference TRBV28 and TRBJ1-4, the CDR3 gives the full variable domain: DVKVTQSSRYLVKRTGEKVFLECVQDMDHENMFWYRQDPGLGLRLIYFSYDVKMKEKGDIPEGYSVSREKKERFSLILESASTNQTSMYLCASTTQGRGGVLGELFFGSGTQLSVL.

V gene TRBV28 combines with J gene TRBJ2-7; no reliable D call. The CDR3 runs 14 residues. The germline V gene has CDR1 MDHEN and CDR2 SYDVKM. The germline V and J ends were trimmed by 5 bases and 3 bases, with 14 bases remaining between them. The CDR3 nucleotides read TGTGCCAGCAGTCCCCTTAGAAGAATCTACGAGCAGTACTTC. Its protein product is CASSPLRRIYEQYF.

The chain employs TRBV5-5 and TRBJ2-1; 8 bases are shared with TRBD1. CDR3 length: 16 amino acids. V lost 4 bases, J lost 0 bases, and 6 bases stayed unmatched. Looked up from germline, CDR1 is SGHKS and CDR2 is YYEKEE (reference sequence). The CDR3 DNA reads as TGTGCCAGCAGCCAAGCTGACAGGGGCTCCTACAATGAGCAGTTCTTC. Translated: CASSQADRGSYNEQFF.

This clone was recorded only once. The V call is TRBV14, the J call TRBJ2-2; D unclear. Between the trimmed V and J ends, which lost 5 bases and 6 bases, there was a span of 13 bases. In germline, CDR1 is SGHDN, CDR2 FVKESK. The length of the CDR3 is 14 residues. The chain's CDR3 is CASSVQPDPGELFF. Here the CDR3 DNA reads TGTGCCAGCAGCGTTCAGCCGGATCCCGGGGAGCTGTTTTTT. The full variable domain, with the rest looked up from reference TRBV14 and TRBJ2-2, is EAGVTQFPSHSVIEKGQTVTLRCDPISGHDNLYWYRRVMGKEIKFLLHFVKESKQDESGMPNNRFLAERTGGTYSTLKVQPAELEDSGVYFCASSVQPDPGELFFGEGSRLTVL.

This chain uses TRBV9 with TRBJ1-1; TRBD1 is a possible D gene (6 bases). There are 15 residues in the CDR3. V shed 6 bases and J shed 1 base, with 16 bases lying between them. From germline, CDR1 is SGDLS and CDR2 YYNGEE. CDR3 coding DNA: TGTGCCAGCACCACTCTCCCGACAGGGAACACTGAAGCTTTCTTT. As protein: CASTTLPTGNTEAFF.

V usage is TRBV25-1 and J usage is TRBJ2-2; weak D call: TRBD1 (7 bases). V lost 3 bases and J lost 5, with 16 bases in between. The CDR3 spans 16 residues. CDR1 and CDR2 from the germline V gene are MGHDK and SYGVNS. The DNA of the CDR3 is TGTGCCAGCAGTGAGGACCCAGGGGGGAGGACCGGGGAGCTGTTTTTT. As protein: CASSEDPGGRTGELFF.

The DNA for the CDR3 is TGCGCCAACCCCGTCCTGACTTTC. This codes for CANPVLTF. V is TRBV10-1 and J is TRBJ2-6, with D unresolved. The V gene's germline CDR1 is WNHNN and CDR2 SYGVQD (reference sequence). There are 8 residues in the CDR3. Trimming stripped 10 bases from V and 12 bases from J, with 4 bases between.

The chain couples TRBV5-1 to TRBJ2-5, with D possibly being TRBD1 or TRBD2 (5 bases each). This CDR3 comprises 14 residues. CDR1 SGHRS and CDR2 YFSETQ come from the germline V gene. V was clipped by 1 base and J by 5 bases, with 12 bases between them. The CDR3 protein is CASSLQGAAETQYF. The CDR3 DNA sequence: TGCGCCAGCAGCTTGCAGGGAGCGGCCGAGACCCAGTACTTC.

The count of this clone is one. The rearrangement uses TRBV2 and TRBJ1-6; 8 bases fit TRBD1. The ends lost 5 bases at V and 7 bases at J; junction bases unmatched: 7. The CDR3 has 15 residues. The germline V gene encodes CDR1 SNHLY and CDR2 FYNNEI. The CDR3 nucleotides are TGTGCCAGCAGTTTACAGCGACAGGGGAATTCACCCCTCCACTTT. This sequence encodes CASSLQRQGNSPLHF.

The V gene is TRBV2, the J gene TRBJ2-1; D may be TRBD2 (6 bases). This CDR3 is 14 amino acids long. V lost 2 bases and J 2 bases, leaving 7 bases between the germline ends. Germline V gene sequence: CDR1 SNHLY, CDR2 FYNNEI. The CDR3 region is CASSEKRAYNEQFF. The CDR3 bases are TGTGCCAGCAGTGAAAAGCGGGCCTACAATGAGCAGTTCTTC.

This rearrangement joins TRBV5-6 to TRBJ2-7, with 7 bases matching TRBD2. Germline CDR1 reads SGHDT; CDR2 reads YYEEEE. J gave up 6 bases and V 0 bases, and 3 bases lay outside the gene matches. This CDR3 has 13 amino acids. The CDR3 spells CASSLEPGGEQYF. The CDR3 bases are TGTGCCAGCAGCTTGGAGCCGGGGGGCGAGCAGTACTTC. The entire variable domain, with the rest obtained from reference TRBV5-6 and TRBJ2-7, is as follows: DAGVTQSPTHLIKTRGQQVTLRCSPKSGHDTVSWYQQALGQGPQFIFQYYEEEERQRGNFPDRFSGHQFPNYSSELNVNALLLGDSALYLCASSLEPGGEQYFGPGTRLTVT.

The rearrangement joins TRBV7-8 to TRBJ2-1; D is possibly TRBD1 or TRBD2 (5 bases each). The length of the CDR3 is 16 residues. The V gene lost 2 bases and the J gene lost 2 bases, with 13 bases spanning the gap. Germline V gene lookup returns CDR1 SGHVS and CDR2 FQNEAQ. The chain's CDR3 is CASSLSLRGPYNEQFF. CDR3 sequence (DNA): TGTGCCAGCAGCTTATCTCTTAGGGGACCCTACAATGAGCAGTTCTTC.

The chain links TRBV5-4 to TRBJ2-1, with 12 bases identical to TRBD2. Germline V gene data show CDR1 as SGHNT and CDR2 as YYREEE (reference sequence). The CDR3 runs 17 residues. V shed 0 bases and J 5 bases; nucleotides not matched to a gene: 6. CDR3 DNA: TGTGCCAGCAGCTTGGGACTAGCGGGAGTTGTGCACAATGAGCAGTTCTTC. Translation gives CASSLGLAGVVHNEQFF.

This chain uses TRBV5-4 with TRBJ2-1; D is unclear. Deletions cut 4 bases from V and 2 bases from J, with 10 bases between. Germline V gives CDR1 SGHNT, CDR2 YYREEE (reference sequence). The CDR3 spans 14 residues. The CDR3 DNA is TGTGCCAGCAGCGTTGAGAGCACCTACAATGAGCAGTTCTTC. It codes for CASSVESTYNEQFF.

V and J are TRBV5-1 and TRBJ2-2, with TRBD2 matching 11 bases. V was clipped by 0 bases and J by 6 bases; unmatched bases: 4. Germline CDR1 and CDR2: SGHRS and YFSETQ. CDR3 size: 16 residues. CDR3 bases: TGCGCCAGCAGCTTGGTTCTAGCGGGAGGTCCCGGGGAGCTGTTTTTT. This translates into CASSLVLAGGPGELFF.

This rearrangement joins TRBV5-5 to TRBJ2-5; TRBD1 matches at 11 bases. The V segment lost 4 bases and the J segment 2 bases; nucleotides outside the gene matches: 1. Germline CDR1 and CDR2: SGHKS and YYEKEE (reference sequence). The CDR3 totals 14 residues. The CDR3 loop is CASSRDRGQETQYF. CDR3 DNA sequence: TGTGCCAGCAGCCGGGACAGGGGGCAAGAGACCCAGTACTTC. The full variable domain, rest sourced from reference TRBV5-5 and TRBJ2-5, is DAGVTQSPTHLIKTRGQQVTLRCSPISGHKSVSWYQQVLGQGPQFIFQYYEKEERGRGNFPDRFSARQFPNYSSELNVNALLLGDSALYLCASSRDRGQETQYFGPGTRLLVL.

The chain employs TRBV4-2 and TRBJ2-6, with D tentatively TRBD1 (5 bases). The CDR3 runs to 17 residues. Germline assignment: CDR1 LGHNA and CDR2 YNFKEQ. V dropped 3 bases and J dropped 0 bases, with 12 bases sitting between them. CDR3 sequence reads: CASSQTSGLSGANVLTF. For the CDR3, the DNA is TGTGCCAGCAGCCAGACCTCAGGGCTCTCTGGGGCCAACGTCCTGACTTTC.

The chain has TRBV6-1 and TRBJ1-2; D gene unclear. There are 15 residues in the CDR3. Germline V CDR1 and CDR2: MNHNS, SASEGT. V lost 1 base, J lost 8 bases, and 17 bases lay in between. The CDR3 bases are TGTGCCAGCAGTGAAGACACTGAGGCCTATTGGGGCTACACCTTC. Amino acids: CASSEDTEAYWGYTF.

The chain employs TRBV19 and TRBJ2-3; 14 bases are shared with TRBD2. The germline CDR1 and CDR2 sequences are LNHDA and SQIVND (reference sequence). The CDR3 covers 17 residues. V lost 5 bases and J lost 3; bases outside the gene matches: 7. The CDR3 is CASSGPGLAGVTDTQYF. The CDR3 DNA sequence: TGTGCCAGTAGTGGACCGGGACTAGCGGGAGTAACAGATACGCAGTATTTT.

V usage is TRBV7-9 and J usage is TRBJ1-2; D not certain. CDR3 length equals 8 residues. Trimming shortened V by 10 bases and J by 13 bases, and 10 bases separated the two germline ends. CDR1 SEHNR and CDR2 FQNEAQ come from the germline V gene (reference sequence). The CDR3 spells CATKTATF. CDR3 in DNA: TGTGCCACAAAGACTGCCACCTTC.

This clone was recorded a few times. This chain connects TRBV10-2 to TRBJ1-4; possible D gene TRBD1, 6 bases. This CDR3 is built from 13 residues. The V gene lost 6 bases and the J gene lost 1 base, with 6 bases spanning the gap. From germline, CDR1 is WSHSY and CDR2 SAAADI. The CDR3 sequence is CASSRGTNEKLFF. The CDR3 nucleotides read TGCGCCAGCAGCAGGGGAACTAATGAAAAACTGTTTTTT.

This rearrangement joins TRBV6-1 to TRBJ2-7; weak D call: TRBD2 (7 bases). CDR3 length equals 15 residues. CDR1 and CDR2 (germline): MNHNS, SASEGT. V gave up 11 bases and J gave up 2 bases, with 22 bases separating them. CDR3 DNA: TGTGCCTCGACCAAAGGGGGGGCCAACACCTACGAGCAGTACTTC. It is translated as CASTKGGANTYEQYF.

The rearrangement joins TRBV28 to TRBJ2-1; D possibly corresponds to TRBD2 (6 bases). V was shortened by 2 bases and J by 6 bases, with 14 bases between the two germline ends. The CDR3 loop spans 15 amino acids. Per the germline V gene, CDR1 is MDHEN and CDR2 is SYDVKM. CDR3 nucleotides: TGTGCCAGCAGTTTACCTCTGGTGACTAGCAATGAGCAGTTCTTC. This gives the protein CASSLPLVTSNEQFF.

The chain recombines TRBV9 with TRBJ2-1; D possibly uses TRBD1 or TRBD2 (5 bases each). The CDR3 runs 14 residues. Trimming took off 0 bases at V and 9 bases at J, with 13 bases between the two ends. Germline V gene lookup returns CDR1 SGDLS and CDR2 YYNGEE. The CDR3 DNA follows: TGTGCCAGCAGCGTAGTCCCTAGCAGGGCTGAGCAGTTCTTC. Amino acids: CASSVVPSRAEQFF.

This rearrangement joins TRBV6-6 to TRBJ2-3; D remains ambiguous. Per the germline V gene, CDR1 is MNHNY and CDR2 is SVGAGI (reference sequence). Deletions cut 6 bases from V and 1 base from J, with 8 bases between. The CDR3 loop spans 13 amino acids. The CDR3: CASRGSGTDTQYF. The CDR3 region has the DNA TGTGCCAGCAGGGGATCCGGCACAGATACGCAGTATTTT.

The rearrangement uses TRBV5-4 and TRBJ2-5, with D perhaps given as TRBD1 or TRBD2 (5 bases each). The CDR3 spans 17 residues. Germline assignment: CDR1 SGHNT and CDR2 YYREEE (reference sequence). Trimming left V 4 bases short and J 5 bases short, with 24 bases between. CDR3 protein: CASSGITGGGSQETQYF. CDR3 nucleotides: TGTGCCAGCAGCGGGATAACAGGAGGTGGTTCGCAGGAGACCCAGTACTTC.

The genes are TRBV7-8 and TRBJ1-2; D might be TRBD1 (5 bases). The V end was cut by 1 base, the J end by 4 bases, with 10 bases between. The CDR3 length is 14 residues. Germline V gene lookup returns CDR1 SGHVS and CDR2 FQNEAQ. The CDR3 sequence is CASSLDARVYGYTF. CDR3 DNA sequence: TGTGCCAGCAGCTTAGACGCCAGGGTCTATGGCTACACCTTC. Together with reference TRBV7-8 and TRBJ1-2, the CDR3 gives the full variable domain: GAGVSQSPRYKVAKRGQDVALRCDPISGHVSLFWYQQALGQGPEFLTYFQNEAQLDKSGLPSDRFFAERPEGSVSTLKIQRTQQEDSAVYLCASSLDARVYGYTFGSGTRLTVV.

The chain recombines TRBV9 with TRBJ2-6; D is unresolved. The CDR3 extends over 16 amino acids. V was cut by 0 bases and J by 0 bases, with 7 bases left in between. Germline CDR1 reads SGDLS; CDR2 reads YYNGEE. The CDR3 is CASSVGLFSGANVLTF. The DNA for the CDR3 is TGTGCCAGCAGCGTAGGGCTGTTCTCTGGGGCCAACGTCCTGACTTTC.

CDR3 loop: CASSPPGDYGYTF. In DNA form, the CDR3 reads TGTGCCAGCTCACCTCCGGGGGACTATGGCTACACCTTC. The V and J genes are TRBV18 and TRBJ1-2; D is possibly TRBD1 (5 bases). The CDR3 contains 13 residues. Germline CDR1 is KGHSH and CDR2 is LQKENI. V dropped 3 bases and J dropped 3 bases, with 8 bases sitting between them.

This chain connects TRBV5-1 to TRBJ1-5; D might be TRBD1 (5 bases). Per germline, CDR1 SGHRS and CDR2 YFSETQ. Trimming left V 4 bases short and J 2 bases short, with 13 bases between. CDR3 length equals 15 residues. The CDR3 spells CASSRLGGGNQPQHF. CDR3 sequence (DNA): TGCGCCAGCAGCCGTCTGGGGGGAGGCAATCAGCCCCAGCATTTT.